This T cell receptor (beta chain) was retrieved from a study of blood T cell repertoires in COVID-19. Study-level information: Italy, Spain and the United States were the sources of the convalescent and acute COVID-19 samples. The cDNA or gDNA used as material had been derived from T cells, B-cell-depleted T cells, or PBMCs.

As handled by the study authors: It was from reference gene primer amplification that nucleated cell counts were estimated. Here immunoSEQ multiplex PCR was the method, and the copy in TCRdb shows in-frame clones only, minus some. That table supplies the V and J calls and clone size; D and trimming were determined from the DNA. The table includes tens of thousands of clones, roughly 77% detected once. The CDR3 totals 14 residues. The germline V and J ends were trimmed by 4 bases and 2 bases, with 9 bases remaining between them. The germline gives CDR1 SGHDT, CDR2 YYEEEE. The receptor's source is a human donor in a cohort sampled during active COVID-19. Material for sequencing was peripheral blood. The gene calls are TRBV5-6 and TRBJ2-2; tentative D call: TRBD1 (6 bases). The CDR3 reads CASSGTRNTGELFF. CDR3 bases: TGTGCCAGCAGCGGGACAAGAAACACCGGGGAGCTGTTTTTT.